The 24 T cell receptor beta chains listed next were all sequenced from one sample in a study of blood T cells in healthy people across ages. A second roughly 6 to 12 cycle PCR used barcoded and J-beta primers. TCRdb independently ran MiXCR on the 5' RACE reads; one entry per CDR3 protein. This table has 1.5 million to 2 million distinct CDR3 sequences, approximately 39% appearing once. The material sequenced was blood. The receptors here all came from a human donor in good health.

This clonotype was seen only a few times. The chain combines TRBV9 with TRBJ1-2, with 10 bases lining up with TRBD1. The V segment lost 2 bases and the J segment 7 bases; nucleotides outside the gene matches: 2. This CDR3 has 13 amino acids. Germline V gives CDR1 SGDLS, CDR2 YYNGEE. The CDR3 bases are TGTGCCAGCAGCGTGACAGGGGGCGGTGGCTACACCTTC. Translation gives CASSVTGGGGYTF.

This clonotype has a single count. J is TRBJ2-1 and V is TRBV29-1; tentatively, D is TRBD2 (5 bases). This CDR3 has 10 amino acids. The ends were cut back, 5 bases at V and 7 bases at J, with 6 bases in the middle. CDR1 is SQVTM, CDR2 ANQGSEA, per germline. The CDR3 loop is CSVTGNEQFF. For the CDR3, the DNA is TGCAGCGTTACGGGGAATGAGCAGTTCTTC.

The J gene is TRBJ2-4, the V gene TRBV15; maybe TRBD1 (6 bases). Trimming shortened V by 3 bases and J by 15 bases, and 18 bases separated the two germline ends. The length of the CDR3 is 13 residues. Germline V gives CDR1 LNHNV, CDR2 YYDKDF (reference sequence). The CDR3 loop is CATSSHGGSERYF. The CDR3 nucleotides are TGTGCCACCAGCAGTCATGGGGGCTCCGAGCGGTACTTC.

To note about this clonotype: A much more abundant neighbour one base away suggests this may be a read error. V is TRBV4-1 and J is TRBJ2-7, with 13 bases identical to TRBD2. CDR1 and CDR2 from the germline V gene are MGHRA and YSYEKL. The CDR3 totals 20 residues. The CDR3 DNA reads TGCACCAGCAGCCCAACGCAACTAGCGGGGGGGCTCCTCGACACCTACGAGCAGTACTTC. This gives the protein CTSSPTQLAGGLLDTYEQYF.

CDR3 loop: CASSLQGASNRGETQYF. Written as DNA, the CDR3 is TGTGCCAGCAGTCTCCAGGGGGCCTCAAACCGAGGGGAGACCCAGTACTTC. The V call is TRBV27, the J call TRBJ2-5; 8 bases are a match to TRBD1. V was pared by 5 bases and J by 5 bases, with 16 bases of the junction left unmatched. Germline-derived CDR1 and CDR2 are MNHEY and SMNVEV (reference sequence). The CDR3 is 17 amino acids.

The chain joins TRBV3-1 to TRBJ2-1; a weak D match, TRBD2 (5 bases). CDR3 length: 16 residues. V shed 0 bases and J shed 3 bases, with 12 bases lying between them. Germline CDR1 reads LGHDT; CDR2 reads YNNKEL (reference sequence). The CDR3 loop reads CASSQDRGMIYNEQFF. CDR3 bases: TGTGCCAGCAGCCAAGATCGGGGAATGATCTACAATGAGCAGTTCTTC.

The CDR3 sequence is CASSAGGGLYGYTF. CDR3 DNA: TGTGCCAGCAGCGCCGGTGGGGGGCTCTATGGCTACACCTTC. The V and J genes are TRBV7-2 and TRBJ1-2; the D gene is possibly TRBD1 (6 bases). Germline V lookup: CDR1 SGHTA, CDR2 FQGNSA. CDR3 length: 14 residues. Trimming stripped 5 bases from V and 4 bases from J, with 14 bases between.

The chain has TRBV7-8 and TRBJ2-5; the match to TRBD2 covers 10 bases. Germline V gene lookup returns CDR1 SGHVS and CDR2 FQNEAQ. CDR3 length: 14 residues. Trimming at V came to 8 bases and at J to 2 bases, leaving 5 bases not matched to a gene. In DNA, the CDR3 is TGTGCCAGCGGTCGAGCGGGGGGGCAAGAGACCCAGTACTTC. Its protein product is CASGRAGGQETQYF.

This clonotype has more than one count but fewer than ten. The chain uses TRBV9 and TRBJ1-5; D uncertain. CDR1 and CDR2 from the germline V gene are SGDLS and YYNGEE. The CDR3 is made up of 15 amino acids. V lost 4 bases and J lost 3, with 14 bases in between. Here the CDR3 reads CASSPSGRVNQPQHF. CDR3 coding DNA: TGTGCCAGCAGCCCTAGTGGGAGGGTCAATCAGCCCCAGCATTTT.

The chain combines TRBV24-1 with TRBJ2-1; 9 nucleotides line up with TRBD1. CDR1 is KGHDR and CDR2 is SFDVKD in the germline V gene. V was clipped by 4 bases and J by 4 bases; unmatched bases: 13. This CDR3 region has 18 residues. The CDR3: CATSDRLHRGRGYNEQFF. CDR3 DNA: TGTGCCACCAGTGACCGCCTTCACAGGGGGCGTGGGTACAATGAGCAGTTCTTC.

This clonotype was observed a handful of times. The chain's CDR3 is CASSFNWVDADTQYF. In DNA, the CDR3 is TGCGCCAGCAGCTTCAACTGGGTGGATGCGGATACGCAGTATTTT. The J gene is TRBJ2-3, the V gene TRBV4-1; D unresolved. The V end was cut by 5 bases, the J end by 6 bases, with 18 bases between. Germline CDR1 reads MGHRA; CDR2 reads YSYEKL. This CDR3 has 15 amino acids.

This clonotype was seen more than once but under ten times. V usage is TRBV12-3 or TRBV12-4 and J usage is TRBJ2-5; 14 bases match TRBD2. Trimming took 6 bases from V and 5 from J; bases not matched to a gene: 5. The CDR3 loop spans 15 amino acids. The CDR3 region has the DNA TGTGCCAGCAGGGAGGGACTAGCGGGGGTTGAGACCCAGTACTTC. Translated: CASREGLAGVETQYF.

A word on this clonotype: The germline gene is not matched at one end of the junction; a read error may be the cause. The chain recombines TRBV6-4 with TRBJ1-2; 8 nucleotides line up with TRBD1. Germline assignment: CDR1 MRHNA and CDR2 SNTAGT. CDR3 length: 15 amino acids. The CDR3 here is CASSETGQGIYGYTF. The CDR3 DNA reads TGTGCCAGCAGTGAAACCGGACAGGGAATATATGGTTACACCTTC.

This clonotype has just a few counts. V gene TRBV7-2 combines with J gene TRBJ2-3; D unresolved. Trimming left V 4 bases short and J 1 base short, with 9 bases between. There are 14 residues in the CDR3. Per the germline V gene, CDR1 is SGHTA and CDR2 is FQGNSA. The CDR3 loop is CASSSGPGTDTQYF. The CDR3 bases are TGTGCCAGCAGCTCCGGACCCGGCACAGATACGCAGTATTTT.

V gene TRBV7-6 combines with J gene TRBJ2-5, with D possibly being TRBD1 or TRBD2 (5 bases each). Germline-derived CDR1 and CDR2 are SGHVS and FNYEAQ. The CDR3 is 14 residues long. The V and J ends lost 4 bases and 4 bases respectively, with 13 bases between them. The CDR3 region has the DNA TGTGCCAGCAGCTCCCGGTCGAGGGGAGAGACCCAGTACTTC. It specifies CASSSRSRGETQYF.

The J gene is TRBJ1-2, the V gene TRBV29-1, with D perhaps TRBD1 (5 bases). The CDR3 spans 14 residues. V was trimmed by 2 bases and J by 2 bases, leaving 12 bases between them. Germline V lookup: CDR1 SQVTM, CDR2 ANQGSEA. In DNA, the CDR3 is TGCAGCGTTGAAATGTGGGGCTTCAACTATGGCTACACCTTC. The encoded protein is CSVEMWGFNYGYTF.

The chain carries TRBV4-3 and TRBJ2-5; TRBD2 matches 10 bases. J gave up 2 bases and V 8 bases, and 8 bases lay outside the gene matches. Germline CDR1 reads LGHNA; CDR2 reads YSLEER. The CDR3 has 15 residues. The CDR3 DNA follows: TGCGCCAGCGCCCTAGCGGGGGCCCAACAAGAGACCCAGTACTTC. It codes for CASALAGAQQETQYF.

A word on this clonotype: This clone may be a read error of a much larger clone one base away. The CDR3 end shows no conserved phenylalanine or tryptophan, and so a read error is likely. The CDR3 region has the DNA TGTGCCAGCAGCTTAAGAACAGGCTCCTACAATGAGCAGTTCGTC. Its translation is CASSLRTGSYNEQFV. V gene TRBV7-2 combines with J gene TRBJ2-1, with D possibly matching TRBD1 (5 bases). The CDR3 loop spans 15 amino acids. Germline CDR1 SGHTA, CDR2 FQGNSA. The ends were cut back, 2 bases at V and 0 bases at J, with 8 bases in the middle.

This chain uses TRBV20-1 with TRBJ2-7, with TRBD2 matching 9 bases. From germline, CDR1 is DFQATT and CDR2 SNEGSKA (reference sequence). Losses at the gene ends were 5 bases for V and 0 bases for J; bases not matched to a gene: 8. This CDR3 is 15 amino acids long. The chain's CDR3 is CSAFRPSGVSYEQYF. DNA for the CDR3: TGCAGTGCTTTCCGACCTAGCGGGGTCTCCTACGAGCAGTACTTC.

The CDR3 here is CASSLGEGGTEAFF. CDR3 in DNA: TGTGCCAGCAGTTTAGGGGAGGGAGGCACTGAAGCTTTCTTT. J is TRBJ1-1 and V is TRBV12-3 or TRBV12-4; D call uncertain. Trimming shortened V by 1 base and J by 4 bases, and 10 bases separated the two germline ends. This CDR3 contains 14 residues.

This clonotype has a handful of counts. A junction boundary mismatches the germline segment, possibly from a read error. V gene TRBV12-3 or TRBV12-4 combines with J gene TRBJ2-1, with TRBD2 matching over 9 bases. This CDR3 is built from 14 residues. The CDR3 is CASSLAGRGDEQFF. As DNA, the CDR3 is TGTGCCAGCAGTCTAGCGGGGAGGGGCGATGAGCAGTTCTTC.

The chain employs TRBV7-2 and TRBJ2-3; possibly TRBD1 for D (5 bases). The CDR3 runs 15 residues. Trimming removed 5 bases from V and 6 bases from J, with 18 bases in between. Germline V gene data show CDR1 as SGHTA and CDR2 as FQGNSA. The chain's CDR3 is CASSQQVTIGDTQYF. As DNA, the CDR3 is TGTGCCAGCAGCCAACAGGTGACGATAGGTGATACGCAGTATTTT.

The rearrangement joins TRBV6-2 or TRBV6-3 to TRBJ2-7, with a possible D match to TRBD2 (6 bases). Germline loops: CDR1 MNHEY, CDR2 SVGEGT. The V end was cut by 3 bases, the J end by 2 bases, with 17 bases between. The CDR3 is 16 residues long. DNA of the CDR3: TGTGCCAGCAGTTATTCCCCAGGGACTCCAGCCTACGAGCAGTACTTC. It translates to CASSYSPGTPAYEQYF.

This clonotype was seen a few times. The DNA of the CDR3 is TGCAGTGCTAGAGGACAGGGTAGATGGTACGAGCAGTACTTC. This codes for CSARGQGRWYEQYF. V and J are TRBV20-1 and TRBJ2-7; 7 bases align to TRBD1. V shed 1 base and J 4 bases; nucleotides not matched to a gene: 7. There are 14 residues in the CDR3. CDR1 and CDR2 (germline): DFQATT, SNEGSKA (reference sequence).